This T cell receptor (beta chain) was identified in a study of shared clonotypes between healthy human individuals. Study outcomes and limitations: Clonotypes shared by all four donors outscored non-shared clonotypes in generation probability. Generally, naive subsets (rather than memory subsets) showed larger estimated richness.

This CDR3 region has 14 residues. V was cut by 7 bases and J by 5 bases, with 15 bases left in between. Germline assignment: CDR1 SNHLY and CDR2 FYNNEI. Of note for this clone: Its antigen is not identified.

All donors were Caucasian adults living in Nashville, Tennessee. Some clones are missing from TCRdb's copy, which holds only in-frame ones; the method was immunoSEQ multiplex PCR. The data contain over 1.4 million clones, around 97% of them seen just once; the ten biggest clones take up approximately 1.1%. The sequence came from a young man in good health. The rearrangement joins TRBV2 to TRBJ1-5; tentatively, D is TRBD1 (5 bases). The sample consisted of naive CD4+ T cells sorted from blood. Subset indicated: CD45RA+ positively selected. DNA for the CDR3: TGTGCCAGCACAGGTGCGCAGGGATATCAGCCCCAGCATTTT. Translated, it gives CASTGAQGYQPQHF.